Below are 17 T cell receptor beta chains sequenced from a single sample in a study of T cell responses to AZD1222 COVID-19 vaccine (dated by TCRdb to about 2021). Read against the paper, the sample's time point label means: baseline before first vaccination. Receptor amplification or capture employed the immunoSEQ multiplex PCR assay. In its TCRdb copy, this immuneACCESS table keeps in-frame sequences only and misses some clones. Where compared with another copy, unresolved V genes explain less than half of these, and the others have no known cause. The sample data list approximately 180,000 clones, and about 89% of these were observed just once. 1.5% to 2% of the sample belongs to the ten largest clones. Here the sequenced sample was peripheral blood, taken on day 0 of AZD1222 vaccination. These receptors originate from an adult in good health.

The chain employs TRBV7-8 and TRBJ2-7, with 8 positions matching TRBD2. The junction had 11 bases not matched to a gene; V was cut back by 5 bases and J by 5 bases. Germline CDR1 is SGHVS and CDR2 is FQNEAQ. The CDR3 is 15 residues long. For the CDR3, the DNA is TGTGCCAGCAGCCCAGATCGGCTAGCGGGTAACGAGCAGTACGTC. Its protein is CASSPDRLAGNEQYV.

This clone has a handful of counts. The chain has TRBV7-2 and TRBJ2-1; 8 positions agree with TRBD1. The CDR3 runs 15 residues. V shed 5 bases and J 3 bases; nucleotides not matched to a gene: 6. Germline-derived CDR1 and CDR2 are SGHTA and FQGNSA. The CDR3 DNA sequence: TGTGCCAGCAGCCCCGCGGACAGGGTCTACAATGAGCAGTTCTTC. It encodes CASSPADRVYNEQFF.

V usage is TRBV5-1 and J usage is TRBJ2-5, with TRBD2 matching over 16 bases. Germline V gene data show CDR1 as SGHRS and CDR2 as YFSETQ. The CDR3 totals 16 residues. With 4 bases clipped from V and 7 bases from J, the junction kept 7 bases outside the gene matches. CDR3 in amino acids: CASSRTGLAGGVTQYF. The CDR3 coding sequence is TGCGCCAGCAGCAGGACGGGACTAGCGGGAGGGGTGACCCAGTACTTC.

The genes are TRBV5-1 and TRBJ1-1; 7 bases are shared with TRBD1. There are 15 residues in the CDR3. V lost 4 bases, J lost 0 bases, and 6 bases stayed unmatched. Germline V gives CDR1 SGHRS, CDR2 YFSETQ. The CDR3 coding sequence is TGCGCCAGCAGCCCGACGACAGGGATGAACACTGAAGCTTTCTTT. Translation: CASSPTTGMNTEAFF.

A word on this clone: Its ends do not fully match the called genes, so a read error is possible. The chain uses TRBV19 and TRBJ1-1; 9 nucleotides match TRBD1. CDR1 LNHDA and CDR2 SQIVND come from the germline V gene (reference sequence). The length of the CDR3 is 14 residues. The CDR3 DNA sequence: TGTGCCAGTAGATGGGGACAGGGAAACATTGAAGCTTTCTTT. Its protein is CASRWGQGNIEAFF.

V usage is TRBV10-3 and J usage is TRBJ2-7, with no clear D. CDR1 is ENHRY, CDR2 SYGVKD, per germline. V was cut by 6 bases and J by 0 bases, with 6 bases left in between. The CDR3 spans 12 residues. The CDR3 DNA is TGTGCCATCAGCGGCCACTCCTACGAGCAGTACTTC. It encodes CAISGHSYEQYF.

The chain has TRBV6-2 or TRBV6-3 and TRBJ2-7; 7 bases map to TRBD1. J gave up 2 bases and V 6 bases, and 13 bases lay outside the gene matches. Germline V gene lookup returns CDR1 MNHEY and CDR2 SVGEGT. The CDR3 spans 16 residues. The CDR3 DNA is TGTGCCAGCAGATACCGGCGACAGGGAGCCACCTACGAGCAGTACTTC. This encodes CASRYRRQGATYEQYF.

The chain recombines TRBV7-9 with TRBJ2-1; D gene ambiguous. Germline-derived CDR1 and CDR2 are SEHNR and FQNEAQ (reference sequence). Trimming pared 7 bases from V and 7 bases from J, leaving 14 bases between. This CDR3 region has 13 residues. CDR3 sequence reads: CASTPQAGNEQFF. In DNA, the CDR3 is TGTGCCAGCACCCCCCAAGCTGGTAATGAGCAGTTCTTC.

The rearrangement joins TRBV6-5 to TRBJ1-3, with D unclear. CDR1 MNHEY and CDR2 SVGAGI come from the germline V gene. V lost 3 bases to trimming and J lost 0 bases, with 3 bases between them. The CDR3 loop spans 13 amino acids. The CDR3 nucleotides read TGTGCCAGCAGTTATCGCTCTGGAAACACCATATATTTT. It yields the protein CASSYRSGNTIYF.

The CDR3 coding sequence is TGTGCCAGCGCCTGGGGGGGCTACAATGAGCAGTTCTTC. It specifies CASAWGGYNEQFF. The chain joins TRBV28 to TRBJ2-1; 7 bases are shared with TRBD2. With V trimmed by 8 bases and J by 3 bases, 4 bases remained unmatched. Germline V gene lookup returns CDR1 MDHEN and CDR2 SYDVKM. This CDR3 is built from 13 residues.

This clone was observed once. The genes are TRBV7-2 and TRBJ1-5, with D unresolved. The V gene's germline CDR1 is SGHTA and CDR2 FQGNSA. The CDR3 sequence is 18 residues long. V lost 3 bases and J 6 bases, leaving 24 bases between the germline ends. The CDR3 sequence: CASSFPHRVQGSAQPQHF. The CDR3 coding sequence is TGTGCCAGCAGCTTCCCCCACCGCGTACAAGGTTCGGCTCAGCCCCAGCATTTT.

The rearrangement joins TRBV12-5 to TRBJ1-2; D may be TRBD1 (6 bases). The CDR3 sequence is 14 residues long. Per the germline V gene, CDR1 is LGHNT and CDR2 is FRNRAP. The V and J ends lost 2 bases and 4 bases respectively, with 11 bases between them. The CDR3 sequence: CASGLYRGRYGYTF. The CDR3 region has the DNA TGTGCTAGTGGTTTGTATCGGGGGCGCTATGGCTACACCTTC.

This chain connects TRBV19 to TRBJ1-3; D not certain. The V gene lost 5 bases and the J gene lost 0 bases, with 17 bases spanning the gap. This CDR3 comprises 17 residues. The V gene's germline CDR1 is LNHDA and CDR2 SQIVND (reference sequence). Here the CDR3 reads CASSPTSRIISGNTIYF. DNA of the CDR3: TGTGCCAGTAGTCCCACGAGCCGAATCATCTCTGGAAACACCATATATTTT.

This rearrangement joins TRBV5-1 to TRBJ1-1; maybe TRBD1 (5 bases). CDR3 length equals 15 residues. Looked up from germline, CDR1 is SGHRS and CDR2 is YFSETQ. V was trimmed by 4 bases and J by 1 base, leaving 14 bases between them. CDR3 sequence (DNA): TGCGCCAGCAGCCCGGAACCGACAGAGAACACTGAAGCTTTCTTT. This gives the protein CASSPEPTENTEAFF.

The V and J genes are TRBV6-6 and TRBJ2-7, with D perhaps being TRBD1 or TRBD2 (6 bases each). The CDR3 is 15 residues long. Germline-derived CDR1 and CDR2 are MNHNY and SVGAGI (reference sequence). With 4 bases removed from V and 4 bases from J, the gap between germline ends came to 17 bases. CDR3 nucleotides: TGTGCCAGCAGTTTCGGGGGCACCAATAATTACGAGCAGTACTTC. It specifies CASSFGGTNNYEQYF.

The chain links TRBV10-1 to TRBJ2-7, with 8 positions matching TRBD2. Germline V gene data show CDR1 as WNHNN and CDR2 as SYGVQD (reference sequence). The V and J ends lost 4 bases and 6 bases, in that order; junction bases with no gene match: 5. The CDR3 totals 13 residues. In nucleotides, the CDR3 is TGCGCCAGCAGTGCGATAGCGGGAACCGAGCAGTACTTC. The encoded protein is CASSAIAGTEQYF.

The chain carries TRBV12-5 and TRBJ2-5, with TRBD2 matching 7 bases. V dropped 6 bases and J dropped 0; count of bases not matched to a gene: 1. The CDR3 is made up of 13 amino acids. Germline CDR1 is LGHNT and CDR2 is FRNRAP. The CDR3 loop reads CASGSGNQETQYF. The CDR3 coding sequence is TGTGCTAGTGGGAGCGGGAACCAAGAGACCCAGTACTTC.